Below are 12 T cell receptor beta chains sequenced from a single sample in a study of neurological immune-mediated disorders. TCRdb itself ran the 5' RACE reads through MiXCR, one entry per CDR3 protein. The table shows more than 100,000 distinct CDR3 sequences, with roughly 10% occurring only once. As for time point: longitudinal time-point 3. Sequencing input: PBMCs. Receptor source: a female donor with HTLV-1-associated myelopathy (HAM/TSP).

This clonotype has at least ten counts. V usage is TRBV5-6 and J usage is TRBJ2-1; D may correspond to TRBD1 or TRBD2 (6 bases each). Trimming removed 3 bases from V and 5 bases from J, with 15 bases in between. Germline lookup yields CDR1 SGHDT and CDR2 YYEEEE. This CDR3 is 15 amino acids long. CDR3 nucleotides: TGTGCCAGCAGCTATAAAACAGGGAGGAACAATGAGCAGTTCTTC. The encoded protein is CASSYKTGRNNEQFF.

This clonotype was detected ten times or more. This chain links TRBV5-1 with TRBJ1-5; D gene unclear. The CDR3 contains 13 residues. Germline loops: CDR1 SGHRS, CDR2 YFSETQ. V lost 0 bases and J lost 2, with 3 bases in between. DNA of the CDR3: TGCGCCAGCAGCTTGGATCGCAATCAGCCCCAGCATTTT. This encodes CASSLDRNQPQHF. Together with reference TRBV5-1 and TRBJ1-5, the CDR3 gives the full variable domain: KAGVTQTPRYLIKTRGQQVTLSCSPISGHRSVSWYQQTPGQGLQFLFEYFSETQRNKGNFPGRFSGRQFSNSRSEMNVSTLELGDSALYLCASSLDRNQPQHFGDGTRLSIL.

This clonotype was counted a few times. The V and J genes are TRBV7-9 and TRBJ1-6; D possibly corresponds to TRBD1 (6 bases). In germline, CDR1 is SEHNR, CDR2 FQNEAQ (reference sequence). The CDR3 loop spans 15 amino acids. The V end was cut by 5 bases, the J end by 9 bases, with 17 bases between. The CDR3 coding sequence is TGTGCCAGCAGCGCACCGGGACAATTTCGTTCACCCCTCCACTTT. Its translation is CASSAPGQFRSPLHF. Together with reference TRBV7-9 and TRBJ1-6, the CDR3 gives the full variable domain: DTGVSQNPRHKITKRGQNVTFRCDPISEHNRLYWYRQTLGQGPEFLTYFQNEAQLEKSRLLSDRFSAERPKGSFSTLEIQRTEQGDSAMYLCASSAPGQFRSPLHFGNGTRLTVT.

This clonotype was counted many times. The CDR3 nucleotides read TGTGCCAGCAGTTACGCGGACAGGGGCACTGAAGCTTTCTTT. Protein: CASSYADRGTEAFF. The chain has TRBV6-5 and TRBJ1-1; 9 nucleotides align to TRBD1. The germline gives CDR1 MNHEY, CDR2 SVGAGI. Germline trimming cut 2 bases from V and 4 bases from J; bases unmatched to any gene: 2. CDR3 length equals 14 residues.

This clonotype has at least ten counts. The CDR3 DNA reads TGCGCCAGCAGCTTGCTGGGGCTGAACACTGAAGCTTTCTTT. Protein sequence: CASSLLGLNTEAFF. The chain uses TRBV5-1 and TRBJ1-1; D is perhaps TRBD1 (5 bases). Trimming took 1 base from V and 0 from J, leaving 7 bases between them. In germline, CDR1 is SGHRS, CDR2 YFSETQ. CDR3 length: 14 amino acids.

This clonotype was seen at least ten times. The chain is built from TRBV29-1 and TRBJ2-2, with D possibly TRBD2 on 5 matching bases. The CDR3 spans 12 residues. Germline V gene data show CDR1 as SQVTM and CDR2 as ANQGSEA. Trimming left V 4 bases short and J 7 bases short, with 10 bases between. The chain's CDR3 is CSVGTGNGELFF. As DNA, the CDR3 is TGCAGCGTTGGTACGGGGAACGGGGAGCTGTTTTTT.

This clonotype showed up many times. This rearrangement joins TRBV20-1 to TRBJ2-7; 7 bases agree with TRBD1. CDR1 DFQATT and CDR2 SNEGSKA come from the germline V gene (reference sequence). This CDR3 comprises 14 residues. Unmatched junction bases numbered 11, after V lost 6 bases and J lost 3 bases. As DNA, the CDR3 is TGCAGTGCCAGGCTGGACAGGATCGTCTACGAGCAGTACTTC. It codes for CSARLDRIVYEQYF.

This clonotype appeared many times. The chain combines TRBV5-6 with TRBJ1-2; a possible D gene is TRBD1 (5 bases). V was cut by 4 bases and J by 7 bases, with 17 bases left in between. This CDR3 spans 14 amino acids. From germline, CDR1 is SGHDT and CDR2 YYEEEE. CDR3 in DNA: TGTGCCAGCAGCAAGCAGGGTCGCACAAGTGGCTACACCTTC. Residues: CASSKQGRTSGYTF.

There are many counts of this clonotype. The chain links TRBV24-1 to TRBJ2-1, with a possible D match to TRBD1 (5 bases). CDR1 is KGHDR, CDR2 SFDVKD, per germline. The V end lost 4 bases, the J end lost 5 bases, and 11 bases lay between the germline ends. The CDR3 loop spans 14 amino acids. CDR3 region: CATSDVTENNEQFF. CDR3 DNA sequence: TGTGCCACCAGTGACGTGACAGAAAACAATGAGCAGTTCTTC.

The chain has TRBV18 and TRBJ2-3; D is unclear. Trimming took off 2 bases at V and 6 bases at J, with 6 bases between the two ends. CDR1 is KGHSH and CDR2 is LQKENI in the germline V gene. The CDR3 has 12 amino acids. CDR3 nucleotide sequence: TGTGCCAGCTCACCATATGGTGATACGCAGTATTTT. As protein: CASSPYGDTQYF.

This clonotype is medium-sized (0.01 to 0.1%) within its sample. The gene calls are TRBV2 and TRBJ1-1; 10 nucleotides agree with TRBD1. The V and J ends lost 5 bases and 7 bases, in that order; junction bases with no gene match: 7. Germline values: CDR1 SNHLY, CDR2 FYNNEI. The CDR3 has 14 amino acids. CDR3 region: CASSLRDRGGEAFF. For the CDR3, the DNA is TGTGCCAGCAGTCTCCGGGACAGGGGTGGTGAAGCTTTCTTT.

A few counts support this clonotype. The chain couples TRBV11-2 to TRBJ2-2; 10 bases match TRBD1. Trimming took 5 bases from V and 5 from J; bases not matched to a gene: 8. Germline CDR1 reads SGHAT; CDR2 reads FQNNGV. The CDR3 length is 16 residues. The CDR3 DNA follows: TGTGCCAGCAGCCGTCAGGGACAGGGGTTTACCGGGGAGCTGTTTTTT. This gives the protein CASSRQGQGFTGELFF.